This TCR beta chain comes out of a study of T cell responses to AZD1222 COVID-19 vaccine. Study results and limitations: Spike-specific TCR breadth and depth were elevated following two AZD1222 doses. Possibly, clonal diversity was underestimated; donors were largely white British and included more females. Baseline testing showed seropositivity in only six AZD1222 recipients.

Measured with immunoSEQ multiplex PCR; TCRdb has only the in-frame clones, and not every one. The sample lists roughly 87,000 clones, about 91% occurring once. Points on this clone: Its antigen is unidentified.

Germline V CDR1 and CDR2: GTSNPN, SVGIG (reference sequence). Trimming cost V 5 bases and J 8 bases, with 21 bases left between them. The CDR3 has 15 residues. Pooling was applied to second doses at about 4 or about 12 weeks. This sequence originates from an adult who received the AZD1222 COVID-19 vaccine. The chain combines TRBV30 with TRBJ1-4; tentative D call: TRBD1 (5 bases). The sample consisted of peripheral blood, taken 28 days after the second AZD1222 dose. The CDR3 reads CAWAPGGYEEEKLFF. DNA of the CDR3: TGTGCCTGGGCCCCTGGGGGATATGAGGAGGAAAAACTGTTTTTT. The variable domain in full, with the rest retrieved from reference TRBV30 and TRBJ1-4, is SQTIHQWPATLVQPVGSPLSLECTVEGTSNPNLYWYRQAAGRGLQLLFYSVGIGQISSEVPQNLSASRPQDRQFILSSKKLLLSDSGFYLCAWAPGGYEEEKLFFGSGTQLSVL.